This T cell receptor beta chain was captured by sequencing in a study of PD-L1 blockade in urothelial cancer. The CDR3 extends over 17 amino acids. V gave up 5 bases and J gave up 4 bases; unmatched junction bases: 11. Per germline, CDR1 MNHEY and CDR2 SMNVEV (reference sequence). Regarding time point: peripheral blood 6 weeks after treatment start. The number of samples from each patient was between 1 and 8, taken pretreatment and on-treatment. Repertoires were generated with immunoSEQ multiplex PCR, while TCRdb's copy carries only in-frame clones and drops some. The top ten clones hold 3.5% to 4.5% of a sample with approximately 110,000 clones, around 93% of them seen once.

This chain connects TRBV27 to TRBJ2-5; the match to TRBD2 covers 12 bases. The input for sequencing was PBMCs, taken around atezolizumab (anti-PD-L1) treatment. The sequence came from a man in his sixties with urothelial cancer. CDR3 protein: CASSPLTSGRVGETQYF. The DNA for the CDR3 is TGTGCCAGCAGTCCCCTGACTAGCGGGAGAGTGGGAGAGACCCAGTACTTC.